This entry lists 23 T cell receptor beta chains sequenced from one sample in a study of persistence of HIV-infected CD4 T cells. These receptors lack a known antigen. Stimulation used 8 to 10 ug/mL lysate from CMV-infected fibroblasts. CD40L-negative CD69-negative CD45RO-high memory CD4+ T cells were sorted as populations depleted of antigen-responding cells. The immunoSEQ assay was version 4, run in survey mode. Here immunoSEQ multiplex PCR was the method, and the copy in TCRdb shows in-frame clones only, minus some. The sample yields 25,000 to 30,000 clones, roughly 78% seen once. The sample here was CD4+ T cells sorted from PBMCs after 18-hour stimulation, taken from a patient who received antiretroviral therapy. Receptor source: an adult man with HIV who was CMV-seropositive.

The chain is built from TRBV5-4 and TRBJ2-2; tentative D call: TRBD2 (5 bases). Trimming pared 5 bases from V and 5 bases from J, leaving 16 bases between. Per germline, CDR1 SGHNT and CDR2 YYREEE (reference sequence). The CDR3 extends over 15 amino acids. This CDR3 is CASSQRTGQTGELFF. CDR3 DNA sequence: TGTGCCAGCAGTCAGAGGACTGGTCAAACCGGGGAGCTGTTTTTT.

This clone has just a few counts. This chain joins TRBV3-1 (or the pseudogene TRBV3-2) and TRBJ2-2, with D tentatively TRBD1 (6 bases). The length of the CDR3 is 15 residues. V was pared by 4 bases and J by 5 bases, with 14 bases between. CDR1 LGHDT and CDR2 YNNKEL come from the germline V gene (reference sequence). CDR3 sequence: CASSLRLQGTGELFF. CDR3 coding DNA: TGTGCCAGCAGCCTTCGTCTACAGGGAACCGGGGAGCTGTTTTTT.

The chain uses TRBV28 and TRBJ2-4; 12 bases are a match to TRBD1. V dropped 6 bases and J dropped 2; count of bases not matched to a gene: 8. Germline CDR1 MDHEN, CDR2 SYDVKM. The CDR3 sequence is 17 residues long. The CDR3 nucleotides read TGTGCCAGCAGCCTCTTAGGGACAGGGGGCTCCAAAAACATTCAGTACTTC. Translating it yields CASSLLGTGGSKNIQYF.

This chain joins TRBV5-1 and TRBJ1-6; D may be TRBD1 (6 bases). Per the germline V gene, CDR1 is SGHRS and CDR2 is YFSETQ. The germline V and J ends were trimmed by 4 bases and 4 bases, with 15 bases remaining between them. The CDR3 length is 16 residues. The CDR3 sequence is CASSDRVGQYNSPLHF. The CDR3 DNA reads TGCGCCAGCAGCGACCGAGTAGGACAGTATAATTCACCCCTCCACTTT. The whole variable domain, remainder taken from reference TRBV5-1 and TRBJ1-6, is KAGVTQTPRYLIKTRGQQVTLSCSPISGHRSVSWYQQTPGQGLQFLFEYFSETQRNKGNFPGRFSGRQFSNSRSEMNVSTLELGDSALYLCASSDRVGQYNSPLHFGNGTRLTVT.

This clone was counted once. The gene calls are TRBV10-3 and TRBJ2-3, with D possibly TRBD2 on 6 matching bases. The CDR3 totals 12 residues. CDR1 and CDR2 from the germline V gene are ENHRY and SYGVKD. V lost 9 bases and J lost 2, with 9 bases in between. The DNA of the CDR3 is TGTGCCATTGGCGGGGACACAGATACGCAGTATTTT. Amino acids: CAIGGDTDTQYF.

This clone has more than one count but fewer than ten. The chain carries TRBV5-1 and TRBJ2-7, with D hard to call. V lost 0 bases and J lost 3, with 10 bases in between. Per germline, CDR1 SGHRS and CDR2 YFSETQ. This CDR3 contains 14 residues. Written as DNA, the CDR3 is TGCGCCAGCAGCTTGGGTGTGTTTGACTACGAGCAGTACTTC. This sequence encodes CASSLGVFDYEQYF. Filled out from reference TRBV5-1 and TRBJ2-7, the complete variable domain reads KAGVTQTPRYLIKTRGQQVTLSCSPISGHRSVSWYQQTPGQGLQFLFEYFSETQRNKGNFPGRFSGRQFSNSRSEMNVSTLELGDSALYLCASSLGVFDYEQYFGPGTRLTVT.

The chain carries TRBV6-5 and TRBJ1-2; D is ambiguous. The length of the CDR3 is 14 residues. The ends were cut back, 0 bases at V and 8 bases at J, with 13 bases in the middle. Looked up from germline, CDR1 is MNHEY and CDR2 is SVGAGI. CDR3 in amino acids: CASSYSAGRWGYTF. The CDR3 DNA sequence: TGTGCCAGCAGTTACTCGGCCGGGAGGTGGGGCTACACCTTC.

CDR3 region: CASSEGPLGQGYQPQHF. Here the CDR3 DNA reads TGTGCCAGCAGTGAAGGGCCCCTGGGACAGGGGTATCAGCCCCAGCATTTT. This chain uses TRBV6-1 with TRBJ1-5; 10 nucleotides align to TRBD1. This CDR3 contains 17 residues. V shed 1 base and J 5 bases; nucleotides not matched to a gene: 8. Germline V gene data show CDR1 as MNHNS and CDR2 as SASEGT.

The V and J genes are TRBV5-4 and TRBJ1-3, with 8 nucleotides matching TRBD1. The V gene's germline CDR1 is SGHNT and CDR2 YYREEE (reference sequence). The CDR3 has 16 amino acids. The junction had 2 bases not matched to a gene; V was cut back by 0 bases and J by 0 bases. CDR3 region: CASSLETGASGNTIYF. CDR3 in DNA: TGTGCCAGCAGCTTGGAGACAGGGGCCTCTGGAAACACCATATATTTT. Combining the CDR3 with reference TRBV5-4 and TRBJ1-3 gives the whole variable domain ETGVTQSPTHLIKTRGQQVTLRCSSQSGHNTVSWYQQALGQGPQFIFQYYREEENGRGNFPPRFSGLQFPNYSSELNVNALELDDSALYLCASSLETGASGNTIYFGEGSWLTVV.

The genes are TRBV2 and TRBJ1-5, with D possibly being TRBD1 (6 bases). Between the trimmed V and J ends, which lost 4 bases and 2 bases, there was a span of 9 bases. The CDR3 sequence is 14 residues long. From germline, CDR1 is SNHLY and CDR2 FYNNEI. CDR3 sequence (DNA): TGTGCCAGCAGTGCGGCAGGGGGCAATCAGCCCCAGCATTTT. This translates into CASSAAGGNQPQHF. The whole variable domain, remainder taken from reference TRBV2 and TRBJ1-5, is EPEVTQTPSHQVTQMGQEVILRCVPISNHLYFYWYRQILGQKVEFLVSFYNNEISEKSEIFDDQFSVERPDGSNFTLKIRSTKLEDSAMYFCASSAAGGNQPQHFGDGTRLSIL.

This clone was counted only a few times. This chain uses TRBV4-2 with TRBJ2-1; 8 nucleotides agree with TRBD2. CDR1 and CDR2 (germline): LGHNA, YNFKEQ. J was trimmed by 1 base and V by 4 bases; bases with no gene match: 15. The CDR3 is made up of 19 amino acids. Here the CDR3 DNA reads TGTGCCAGCAGCCGGGAAACGGCTGGGGCGGGGGGATCCTACAATGAGCAGTTCTTC. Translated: CASSRETAGAGGSYNEQFF.

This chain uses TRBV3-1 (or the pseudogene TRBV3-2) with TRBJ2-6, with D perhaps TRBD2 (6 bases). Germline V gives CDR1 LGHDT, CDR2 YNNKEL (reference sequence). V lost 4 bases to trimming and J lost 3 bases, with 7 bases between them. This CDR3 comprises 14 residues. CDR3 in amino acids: CASSLGGGANVLTF. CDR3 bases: TGTGCCAGCAGCCTGGGAGGTGGGGCCAACGTCCTGACTTTC.

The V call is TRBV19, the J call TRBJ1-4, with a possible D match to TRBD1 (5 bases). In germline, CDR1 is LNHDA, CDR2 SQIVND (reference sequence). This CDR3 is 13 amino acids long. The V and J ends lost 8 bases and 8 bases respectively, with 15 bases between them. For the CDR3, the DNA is TGTGCCAGTCGGGACTTTAACGGAGAAAAACTGTTTTTT. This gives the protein CASRDFNGEKLFF.

CDR3 protein: CASSLPRSSGNTIYF. In DNA, the CDR3 is TGTGCCAGCAGCTTACCACGATCCTCTGGAAACACCATATATTTT. This sequence joins TRBV7-2 and TRBJ1-3; D is uncertain. CDR1 is SGHTA, CDR2 FQGNSA, per germline. The CDR3 consists of 15 residues. Trimming took off 2 bases at V and 0 bases at J, with 8 bases between the two ends. The full variable domain, with the rest looked up from reference TRBV7-2 and TRBJ1-3, is GAGVSQSPSNKVTEKGKDVELRCDPISGHTALYWYRQSLGQGLEFLIYFQGNSAPDKSGLPSDRFSAERTGGSVSTLTIQRTQQEDSAVYLCASSLPRSSGNTIYFGEGSWLTVV.

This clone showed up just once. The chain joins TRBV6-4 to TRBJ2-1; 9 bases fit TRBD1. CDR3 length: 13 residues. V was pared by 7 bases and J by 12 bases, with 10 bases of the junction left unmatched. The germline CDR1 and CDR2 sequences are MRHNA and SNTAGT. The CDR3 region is CASKGQGASVQFF. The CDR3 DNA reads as TGTGCCAGCAAGGGACAGGGAGCGTCGGTGCAGTTCTTC.

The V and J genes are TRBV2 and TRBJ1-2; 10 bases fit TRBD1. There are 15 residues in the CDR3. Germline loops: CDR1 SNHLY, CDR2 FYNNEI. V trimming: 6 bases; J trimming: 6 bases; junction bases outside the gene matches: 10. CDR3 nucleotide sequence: TGTGCCAGCAGGGATGACACCGGGACAGGGGATGGCTACACCTTC. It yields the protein CASRDDTGTGDGYTF.

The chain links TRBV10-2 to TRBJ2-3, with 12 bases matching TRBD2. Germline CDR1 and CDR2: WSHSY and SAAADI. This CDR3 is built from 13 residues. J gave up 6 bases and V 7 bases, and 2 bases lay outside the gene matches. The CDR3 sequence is CASTLAGGDTQYF. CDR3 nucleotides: TGCGCCAGCACCCTAGCGGGGGGGGATACGCAGTATTTT.

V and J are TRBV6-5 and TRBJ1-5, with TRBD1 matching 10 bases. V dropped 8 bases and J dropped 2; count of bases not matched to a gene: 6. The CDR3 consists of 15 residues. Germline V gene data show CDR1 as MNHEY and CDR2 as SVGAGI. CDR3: CASCRTGGGNQPQHF. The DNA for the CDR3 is TGTGCCAGCTGCCGGACAGGGGGAGGCAATCAGCCCCAGCATTTT.

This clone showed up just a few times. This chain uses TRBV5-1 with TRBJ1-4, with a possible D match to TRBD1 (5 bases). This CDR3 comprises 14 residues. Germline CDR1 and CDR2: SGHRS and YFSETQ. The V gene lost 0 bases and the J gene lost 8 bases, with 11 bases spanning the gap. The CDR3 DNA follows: TGCGCCAGCAGCTTGGGGGGCGCAGGCGAAAAACTGTTTTTT. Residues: CASSLGGAGEKLFF.

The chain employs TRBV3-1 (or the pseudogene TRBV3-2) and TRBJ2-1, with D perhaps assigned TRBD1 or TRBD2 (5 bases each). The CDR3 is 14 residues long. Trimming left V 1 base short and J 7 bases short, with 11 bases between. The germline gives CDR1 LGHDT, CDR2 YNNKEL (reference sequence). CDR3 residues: CASSQGSRENEQFF. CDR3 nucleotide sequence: TGTGCCAGCAGCCAAGGTAGCAGGGAGAATGAGCAGTTCTTC.

The CDR3 nucleotides are TGTGCCAGTAGTAAGACGACAGGGGGAAGCTCCTACAATGAGCAGTTCTTC. It codes for CASSKTTGGSSYNEQFF. The chain couples TRBV19 to TRBJ2-1, with 9 bases lining up with TRBD1. This CDR3 has 17 residues. J lost 0 bases, V lost 4 bases, and 7 bases had no gene match. Germline V gives CDR1 LNHDA, CDR2 SQIVND (reference sequence).

The CDR3 protein is CASSLTGNNQPQHF. CDR3 DNA: TGTGCCAGCAGTTTAACAGGTAACAATCAGCCCCAGCATTTT. The rearrangement joins TRBV28 to TRBJ1-5, with a tentative D call TRBD1 (5 bases). Germline CDR1 reads MDHEN; CDR2 reads SYDVKM. This CDR3 region has 14 residues. V lost 2 bases to trimming and J lost 3 bases, with 8 bases between them.

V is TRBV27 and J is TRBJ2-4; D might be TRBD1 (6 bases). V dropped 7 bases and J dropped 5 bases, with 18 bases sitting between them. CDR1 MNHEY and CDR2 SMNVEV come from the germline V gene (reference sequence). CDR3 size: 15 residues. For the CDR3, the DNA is TGTGCCAGCATCGGTGGGGTAACAGGGCAAAACATTCAGTACTTC. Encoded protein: CASIGGVTGQNIQYF.